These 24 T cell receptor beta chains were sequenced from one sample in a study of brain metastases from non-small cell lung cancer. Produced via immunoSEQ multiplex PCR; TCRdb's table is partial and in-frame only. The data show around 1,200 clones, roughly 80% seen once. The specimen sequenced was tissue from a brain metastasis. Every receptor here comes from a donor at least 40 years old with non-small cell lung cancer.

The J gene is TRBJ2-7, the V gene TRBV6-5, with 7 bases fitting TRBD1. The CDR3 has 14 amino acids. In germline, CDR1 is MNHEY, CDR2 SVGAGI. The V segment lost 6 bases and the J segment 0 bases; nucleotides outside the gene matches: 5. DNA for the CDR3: TGTGCCAGCAGACTGGGACAGAACTCCTACGAGCAGTACTTC. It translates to CASRLGQNSYEQYF.

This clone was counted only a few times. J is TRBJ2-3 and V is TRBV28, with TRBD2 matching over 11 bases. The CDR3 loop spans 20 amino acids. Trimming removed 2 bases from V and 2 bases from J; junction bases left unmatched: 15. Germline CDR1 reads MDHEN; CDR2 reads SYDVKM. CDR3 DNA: TGTGCCAGCAGTTTAAGGCCGATATTAACTAGCGGGGGAACCACAGATACGCAGTATTTT. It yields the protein CASSLRPILTSGGTTDTQYF. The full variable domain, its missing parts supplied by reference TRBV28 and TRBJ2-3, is DVKVTQSSRYLVKRTGEKVFLECVQDMDHENMFWYRQDPGLGLRLIYFSYDVKMKEKGDIPEGYSVSREKKERFSLILESASTNQTSMYLCASSLRPILTSGGTTDTQYFGPGTRLTVL.

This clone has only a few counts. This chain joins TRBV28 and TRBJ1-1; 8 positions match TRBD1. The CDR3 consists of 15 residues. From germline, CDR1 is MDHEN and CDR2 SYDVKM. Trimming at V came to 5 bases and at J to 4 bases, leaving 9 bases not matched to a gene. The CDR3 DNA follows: TGTGCCAGCAGTACAGGACAGGGACTGCGCACTGAAGCTTTCTTT. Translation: CASSTGQGLRTEAFF.

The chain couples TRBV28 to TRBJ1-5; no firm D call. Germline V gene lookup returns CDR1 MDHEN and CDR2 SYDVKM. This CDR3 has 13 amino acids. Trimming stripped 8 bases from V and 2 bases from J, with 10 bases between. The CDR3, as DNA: TGTGCCAGCCAGCACAGAGGCAATCAGCCCCAGCATTTT. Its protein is CASQHRGNQPQHF.

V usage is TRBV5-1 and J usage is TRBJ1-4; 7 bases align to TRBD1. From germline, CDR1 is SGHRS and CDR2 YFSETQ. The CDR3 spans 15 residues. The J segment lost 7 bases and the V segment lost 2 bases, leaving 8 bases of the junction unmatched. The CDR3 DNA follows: TGCGCCAGCAGCTTAATAGGGGGCATAGGTGAAAAACTGTTTTTT. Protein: CASSLIGGIGEKLFF.

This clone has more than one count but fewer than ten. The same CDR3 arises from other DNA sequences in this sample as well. The CDR3 DNA sequence: TGTGCCAGCAGTCGGGAGGGGGGTCAGCCCCAGCATTTT. Residues: CASSREGGQPQHF. V gene TRBV6-2 or TRBV6-3 combines with J gene TRBJ1-5; tentative D call: TRBD1 (6 bases). Trimming stripped 5 bases from V and 6 bases from J, with 11 bases between. The CDR3 has 13 amino acids. Germline CDR1 reads MNHEY; CDR2 reads SVGEGT.

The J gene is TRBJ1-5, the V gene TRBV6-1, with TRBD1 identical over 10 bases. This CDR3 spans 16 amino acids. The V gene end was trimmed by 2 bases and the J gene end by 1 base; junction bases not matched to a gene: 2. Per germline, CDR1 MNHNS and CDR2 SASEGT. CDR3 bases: TGTGCCAGCAGTGAAAGGGACAGGGGAAGCAATCAGCCCCAGCATTTT. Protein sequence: CASSERDRGSNQPQHF.

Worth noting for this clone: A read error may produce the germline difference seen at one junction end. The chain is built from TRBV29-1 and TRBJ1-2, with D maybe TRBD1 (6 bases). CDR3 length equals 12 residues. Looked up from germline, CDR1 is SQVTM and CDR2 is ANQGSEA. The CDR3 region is CSVVSRGYGYTF. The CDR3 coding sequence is TGTAGCGTTGTATCCAGGGGCTATGGCTACACCTTC.

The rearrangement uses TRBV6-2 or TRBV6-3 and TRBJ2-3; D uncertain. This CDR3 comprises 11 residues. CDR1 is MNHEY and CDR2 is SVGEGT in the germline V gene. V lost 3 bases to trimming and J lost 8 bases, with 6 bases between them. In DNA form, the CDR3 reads TGTGCCAGCAGTTATGGTATTACGCAGTATTTT. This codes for CASSYGITQYF.

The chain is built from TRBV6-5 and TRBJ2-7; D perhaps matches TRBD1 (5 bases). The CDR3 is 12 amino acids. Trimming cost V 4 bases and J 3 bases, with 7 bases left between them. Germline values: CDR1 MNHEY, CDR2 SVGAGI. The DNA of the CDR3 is TGTGCCAGCAGTTGGCAGGGCTACGAGCAGTACTTC. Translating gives CASSWQGYEQYF.

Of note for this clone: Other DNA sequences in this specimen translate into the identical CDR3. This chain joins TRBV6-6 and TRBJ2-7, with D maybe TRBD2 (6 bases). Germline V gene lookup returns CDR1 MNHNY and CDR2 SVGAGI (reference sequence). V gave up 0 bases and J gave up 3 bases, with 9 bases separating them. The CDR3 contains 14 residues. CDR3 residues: CASSYSDGGYEQYF. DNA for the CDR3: TGTGCCAGCAGTTACTCGGACGGGGGCTACGAGCAGTACTTC.

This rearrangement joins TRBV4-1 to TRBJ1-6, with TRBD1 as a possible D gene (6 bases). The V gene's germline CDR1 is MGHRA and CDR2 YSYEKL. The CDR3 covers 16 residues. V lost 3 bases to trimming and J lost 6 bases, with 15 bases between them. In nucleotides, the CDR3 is TGCGCCAGCAGCCACCTCAGGGGTGAAGGTAATTCACCCCTCCACTTT. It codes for CASSHLRGEGNSPLHF.

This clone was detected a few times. The CDR3: CAISETVWNTEAFF. For the CDR3, the DNA is TGTGCCATCTCGGAAACTGTCTGGAACACTGAAGCTTTCTTT. This chain uses TRBV21-1 with TRBJ1-1. TRBV21-1 is deemed a pseudogene. The CDR3 spans 14 residues.

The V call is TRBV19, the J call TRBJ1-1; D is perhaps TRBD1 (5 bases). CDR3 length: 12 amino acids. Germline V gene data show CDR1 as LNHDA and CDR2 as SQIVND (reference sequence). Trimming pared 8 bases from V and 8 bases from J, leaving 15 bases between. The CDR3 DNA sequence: TGTGCCAGTGTGGACGTTCGGGGGGAAGCTTTCTTT. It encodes CASVDVRGEAFF.

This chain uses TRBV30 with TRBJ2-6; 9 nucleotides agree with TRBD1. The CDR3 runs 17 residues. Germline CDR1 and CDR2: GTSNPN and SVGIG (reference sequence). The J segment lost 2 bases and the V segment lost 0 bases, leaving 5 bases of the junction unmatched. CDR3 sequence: CAWSVTGGLTGANVLTF. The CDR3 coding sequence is TGTGCCTGGAGTGTGACAGGGGGACTCACTGGGGCCAACGTCCTGACTTTC.

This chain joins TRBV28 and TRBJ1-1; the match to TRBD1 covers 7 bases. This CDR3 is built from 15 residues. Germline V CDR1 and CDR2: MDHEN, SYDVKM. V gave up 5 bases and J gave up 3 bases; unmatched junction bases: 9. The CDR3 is CASSGSGGQDTEAFF. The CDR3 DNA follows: TGTGCCAGCAGTGGCTCAGGGGGGCAGGACACTGAAGCTTTCTTT.

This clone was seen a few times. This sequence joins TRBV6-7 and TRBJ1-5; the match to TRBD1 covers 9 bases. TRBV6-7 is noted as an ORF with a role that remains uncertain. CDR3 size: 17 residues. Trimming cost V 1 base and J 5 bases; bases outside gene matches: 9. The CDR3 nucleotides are TGTGCCAGCAGTTACTGCGTGGGAAGACAGGGGGATCAGCCCCAGCATTTT. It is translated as CASSYCVGRQGDQPQHF.

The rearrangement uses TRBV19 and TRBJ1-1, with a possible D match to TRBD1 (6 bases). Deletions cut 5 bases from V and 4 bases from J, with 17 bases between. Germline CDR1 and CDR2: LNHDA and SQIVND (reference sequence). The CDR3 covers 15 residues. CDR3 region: CASSSDRRRGTEAFF. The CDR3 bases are TGTGCCAGTAGTTCTGACAGGAGAAGGGGCACTGAAGCTTTCTTT.

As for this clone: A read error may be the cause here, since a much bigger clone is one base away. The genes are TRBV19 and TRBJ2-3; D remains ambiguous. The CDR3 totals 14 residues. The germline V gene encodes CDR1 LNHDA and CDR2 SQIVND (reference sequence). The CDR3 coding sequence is TGTGTCAGTAGCACCACTCCGGGCACAGATACGCAGTATTTT. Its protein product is CVSSTTPGTDTQYF.

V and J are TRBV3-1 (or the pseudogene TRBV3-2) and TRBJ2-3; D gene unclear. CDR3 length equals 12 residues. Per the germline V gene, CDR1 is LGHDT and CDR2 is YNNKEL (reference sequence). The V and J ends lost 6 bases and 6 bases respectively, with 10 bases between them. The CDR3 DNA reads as TGTGCCAGCAGTTGGATTGGGGATACGCAGTATTTT. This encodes CASSWIGDTQYF.

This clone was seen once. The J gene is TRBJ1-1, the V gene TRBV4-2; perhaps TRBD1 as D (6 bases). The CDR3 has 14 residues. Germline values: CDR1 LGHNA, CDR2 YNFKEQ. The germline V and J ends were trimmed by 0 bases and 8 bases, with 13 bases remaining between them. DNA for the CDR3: TGTGCCAGCAGCCAAGAGGTCAGGGGCTTCGAAGCTTTCTTT. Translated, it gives CASSQEVRGFEAFF.

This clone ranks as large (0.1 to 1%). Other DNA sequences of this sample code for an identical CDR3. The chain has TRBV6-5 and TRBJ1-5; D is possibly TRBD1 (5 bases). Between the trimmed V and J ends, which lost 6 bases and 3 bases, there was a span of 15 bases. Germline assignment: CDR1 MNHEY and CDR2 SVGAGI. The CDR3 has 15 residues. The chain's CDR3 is CASSRDGGDNQPQHF. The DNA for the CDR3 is TGTGCCAGCAGCCGGGACGGCGGAGACAATCAGCCCCAGCATTTT.

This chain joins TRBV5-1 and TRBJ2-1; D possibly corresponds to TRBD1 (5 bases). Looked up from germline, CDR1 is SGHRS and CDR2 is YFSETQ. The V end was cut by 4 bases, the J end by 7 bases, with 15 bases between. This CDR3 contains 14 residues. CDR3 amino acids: CASSTVGEQNEQFF. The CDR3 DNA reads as TGCGCCAGCAGCACGGTAGGGGAACAGAATGAGCAGTTCTTC.

Here the CDR3 reads CASSLGRGNLEAFF. The CDR3 DNA is TGCGCCAGCAGCTTGGGTAGGGGGAACCTTGAAGCTTTCTTT. This chain connects TRBV5-1 to TRBJ1-1; D is perhaps TRBD1 (6 bases). Germline CDR1 SGHRS, CDR2 YFSETQ. The length of the CDR3 is 14 residues. Trimming left V 0 bases short and J 7 bases short, with 13 bases between.